By share of the sample, the clone carrying this T cell receptor beta chain is medium-sized (0.01 to 0.1%). Its antigen is unidentified. This entry comes from a study of OX40 agonist ivuxolimab in advanced cancers. Study background: Participants averaged about 60 years of age (range roughly 23 to 90) and were roughly 80% male. Study results and caveats: CD8+ T cells showed, on average, more clonal expansion than CD4+ cells.

TCRdb keeps only in-frame clones here, not all; method: immunoSEQ multiplex PCR. The sample has nearly 50,000 clones, roughly 90% seen once; the top ten hold around half. J gave up 0 bases and V 1 base, and 5 bases lay outside the gene matches. Germline V gene data show CDR1 as SEHNR and CDR2 as FQNEAQ (reference sequence). The CDR3 loop spans 16 amino acids. The clonotype originates from an adult with an advanced solid tumor such as melanoma, head and neck, liver or kidney cancer. Sample: CD4+ or CD8+ T cells sorted from blood, taken in a trial of the OX40 agonist ivuxolimab. The rearrangement joins TRBV7-9 to TRBJ2-7; 8 bases fit TRBD2. The CDR3 DNA reads as TGTGCCAGCAGCTTAGAAACGCGGGGGGCCTCCTACGAGCAGTACTTC. Encoded protein: CASSLETRGASYEQYF.